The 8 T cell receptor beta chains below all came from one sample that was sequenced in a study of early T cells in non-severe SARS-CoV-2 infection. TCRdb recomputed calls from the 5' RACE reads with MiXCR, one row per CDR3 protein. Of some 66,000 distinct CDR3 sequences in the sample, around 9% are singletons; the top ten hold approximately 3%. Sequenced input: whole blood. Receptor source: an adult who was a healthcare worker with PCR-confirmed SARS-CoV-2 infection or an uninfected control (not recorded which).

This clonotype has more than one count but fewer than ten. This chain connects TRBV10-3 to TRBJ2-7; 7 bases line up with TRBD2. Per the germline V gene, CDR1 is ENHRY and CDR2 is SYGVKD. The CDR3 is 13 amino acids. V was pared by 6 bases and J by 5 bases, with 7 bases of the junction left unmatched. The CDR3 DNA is TGTGCCATCAGGGCGGGAGAGAACAACGAGCAGTACTTC. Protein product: CAIRAGENNEQYF.

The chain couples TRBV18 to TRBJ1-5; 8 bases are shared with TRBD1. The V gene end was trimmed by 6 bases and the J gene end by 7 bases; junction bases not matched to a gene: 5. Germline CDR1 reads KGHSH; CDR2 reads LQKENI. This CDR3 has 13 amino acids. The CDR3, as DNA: TGTGCCAGCTCCTACAGGGGGGGACAGCCCCAGCATTTT. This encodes CASSYRGGQPQHF.

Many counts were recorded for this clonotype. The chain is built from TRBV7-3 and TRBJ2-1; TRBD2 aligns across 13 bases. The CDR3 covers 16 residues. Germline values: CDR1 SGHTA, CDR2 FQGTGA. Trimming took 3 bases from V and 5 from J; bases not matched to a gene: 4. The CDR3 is CASSFQGLAGDNEQFF. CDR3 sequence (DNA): TGTGCCAGCAGCTTCCAAGGACTAGCGGGGGACAATGAGCAGTTCTTC.

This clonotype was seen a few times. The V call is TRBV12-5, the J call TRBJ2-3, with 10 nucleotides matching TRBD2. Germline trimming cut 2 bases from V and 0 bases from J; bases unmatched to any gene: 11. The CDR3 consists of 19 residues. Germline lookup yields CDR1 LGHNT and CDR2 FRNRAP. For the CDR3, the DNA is TGTGCTAGTGGTTTGTACGGACTAGCGGAGTCTCCTAGCACAGATACGCAGTATTTT. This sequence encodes CASGLYGLAESPSTDTQYF. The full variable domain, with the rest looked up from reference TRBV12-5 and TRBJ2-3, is DARVTQTPRHKVTEMGQEVTMRCQPILGHNTVFWYRQTMMQGLELLAYFRNRAPLDDSGMPKDRFSAEMPDATLATLKIQPSEPRDSAVYFCASGLYGLAESPSTDTQYFGPGTRLTVL.

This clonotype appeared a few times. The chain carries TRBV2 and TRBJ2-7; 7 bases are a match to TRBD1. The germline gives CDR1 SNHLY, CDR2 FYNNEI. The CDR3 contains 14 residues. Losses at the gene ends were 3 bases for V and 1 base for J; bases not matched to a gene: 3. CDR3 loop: CASSDQGQSYEQYF. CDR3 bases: TGTGCCAGCAGTGACCAGGGACAGTCCTACGAGCAGTACTTC.

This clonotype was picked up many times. The CDR3 reads CASSQEGYNEQFF. The CDR3 nucleotides are TGCGCCAGCAGCCAAGAAGGATACAATGAGCAGTTCTTC. The chain joins TRBV4-1 to TRBJ2-1; no reliable D call. There are 13 residues in the CDR3. The germline CDR1 and CDR2 sequences are MGHRA and YSYEKL. The V end lost 0 bases, the J end lost 4 bases, and 4 bases lay between the germline ends.

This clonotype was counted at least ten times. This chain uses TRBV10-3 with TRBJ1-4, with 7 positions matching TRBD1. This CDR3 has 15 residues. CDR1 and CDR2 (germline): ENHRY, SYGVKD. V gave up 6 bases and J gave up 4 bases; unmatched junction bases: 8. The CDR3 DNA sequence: TGTGCCATCAGAGCTTCCGGGACAGATAATGAAAAACTGTTTTTT. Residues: CAIRASGTDNEKLFF.

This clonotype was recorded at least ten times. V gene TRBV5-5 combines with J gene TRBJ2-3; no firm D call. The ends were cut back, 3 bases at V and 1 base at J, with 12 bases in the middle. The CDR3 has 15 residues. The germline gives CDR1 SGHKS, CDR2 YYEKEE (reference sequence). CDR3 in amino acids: CASSSTTDRTDTQYF. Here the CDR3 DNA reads TGTGCCAGCAGCTCGACGACGGACCGCACAGATACGCAGTATTTT.